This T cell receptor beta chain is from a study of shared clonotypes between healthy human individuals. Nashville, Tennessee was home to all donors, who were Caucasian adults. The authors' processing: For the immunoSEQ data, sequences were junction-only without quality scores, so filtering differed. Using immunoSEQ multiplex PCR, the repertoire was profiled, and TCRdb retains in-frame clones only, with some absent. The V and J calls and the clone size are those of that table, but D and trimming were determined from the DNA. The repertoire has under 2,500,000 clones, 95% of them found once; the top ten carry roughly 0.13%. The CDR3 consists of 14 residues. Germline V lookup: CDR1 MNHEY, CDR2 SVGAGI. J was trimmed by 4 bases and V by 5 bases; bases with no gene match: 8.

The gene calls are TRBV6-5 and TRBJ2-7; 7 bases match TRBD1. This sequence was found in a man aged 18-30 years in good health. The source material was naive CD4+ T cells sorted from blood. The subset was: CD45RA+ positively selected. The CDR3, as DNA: TGTGCCAGCAGTAGGGGACAGCTGGAGTACGAGCAGTACTTC. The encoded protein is CASSRGQLEYEQYF.